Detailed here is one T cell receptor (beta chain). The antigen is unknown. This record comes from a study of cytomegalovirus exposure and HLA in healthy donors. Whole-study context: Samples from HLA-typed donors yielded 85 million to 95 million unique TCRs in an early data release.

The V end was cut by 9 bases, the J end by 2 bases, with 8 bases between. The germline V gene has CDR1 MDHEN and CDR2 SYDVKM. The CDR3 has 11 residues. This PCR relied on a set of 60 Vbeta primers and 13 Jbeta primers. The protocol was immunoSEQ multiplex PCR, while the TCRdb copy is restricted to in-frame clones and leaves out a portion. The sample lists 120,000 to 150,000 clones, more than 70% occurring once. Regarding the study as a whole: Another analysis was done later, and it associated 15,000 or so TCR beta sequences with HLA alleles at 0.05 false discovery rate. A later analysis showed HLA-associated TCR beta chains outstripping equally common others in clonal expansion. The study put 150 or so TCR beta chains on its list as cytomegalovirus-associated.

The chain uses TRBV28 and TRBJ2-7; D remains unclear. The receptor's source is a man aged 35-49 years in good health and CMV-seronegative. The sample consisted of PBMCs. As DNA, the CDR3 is TGTGCCAGTCTAGACGCCTACGAGCAGTACTTC. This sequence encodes CASLDAYEQYF.